The 9 T cell receptor beta chains listed next were all sequenced from one sample in a study of OX40 agonist ivuxolimab in advanced cancers. Data came from immunoSEQ multiplex PCR; TCRdb stores just in-frame clones and leaves some out. This repertoire shows roughly 70,000 clones, 82% found once; its top ten account for about 0.41%. The material was CD4+ or CD8+ T cells sorted from blood, obtained in a trial of the OX40 agonist ivuxolimab. These receptors originate from an adult with an advanced solid tumor such as melanoma, head and neck, liver or kidney cancer.

The V gene is TRBV6-6, the J gene TRBJ1-2; D gene unclear. CDR1 and CDR2 from the germline V gene are MNHNY and SVGAGI (reference sequence). Trimming removed 5 bases at V and 0 bases at J, with 13 bases between. The CDR3 is made up of 15 amino acids. The CDR3 nucleotides read TGTGCCAGCAGTGCCGATGGCTCCCCTAACTATGGCTACACCTTC. Translated, it gives CASSADGSPNYGYTF.

The V call is TRBV6-5, the J call TRBJ2-1; D is perhaps TRBD2 (6 bases). The CDR3 is 12 residues long. Germline CDR1 MNHEY, CDR2 SVGAGI. V was shortened by 5 bases and J by 7 bases, with 9 bases between the two germline ends. CDR3 sequence: CASSAGYNEQFF. The CDR3 DNA follows: TGTGCCAGCAGTGCGGGATATAATGAGCAGTTCTTC.

The rearrangement links TRBV28 to TRBJ1-1; TRBD1 is a possible D gene (5 bases). This CDR3 comprises 14 residues. Trimming removed 6 bases at V and 6 bases at J, with 17 bases between. The germline V gene encodes CDR1 MDHEN and CDR2 SYDVKM. As DNA, the CDR3 is TGTGCCAGCAGCCCAGGGCCACGGACCGCTGAAGCTTTCTTT. This gives the protein CASSPGPRTAEAFF.

The J gene is TRBJ2-3, the V gene TRBV4-3, with D unclear. Germline V gene sequence: CDR1 LGHNA, CDR2 YSLEER. This CDR3 comprises 15 residues. V dropped 1 base and J dropped 0 bases, with 8 bases sitting between them. In nucleotides, the CDR3 is TGCGCCAGCAGCCAAGTAGCTTTGAGCACAGATACGCAGTATTTT. It translates to CASSQVALSTDTQYF.

A word on this clone: Other DNA sequences of this sample code for an identical CDR3. The genes are TRBV11-2 and TRBJ2-3; D unresolved. With 5 bases removed from V and 2 bases from J, the gap between germline ends came to 5 bases. The CDR3 consists of 12 residues. Germline CDR1 is SGHAT and CDR2 is FQNNGV. The CDR3 DNA is TGTGCCAGCAGCCAGTACACAGATACGCAGTATTTT. It is translated as CASSQYTDTQYF.

This clone was counted between two and nine times. The V gene is TRBV7-9, the J gene TRBJ1-1; no clear D. The CDR3 length is 13 residues. CDR1 and CDR2 from the germline V gene are SEHNR and FQNEAQ (reference sequence). Trimming stripped 4 bases from V and 5 bases from J, with 11 bases between. The CDR3 region is CASSWNKQTEAFF. Here the CDR3 DNA reads TGTGCCAGCAGCTGGAATAAACAAACTGAAGCTTTCTTT.

The CDR3 spells CASSEAGVRGYTF. The CDR3 DNA sequence: TGTGCCAGCAGTGAAGCAGGCGTGCGTGGCTACACCTTC. The chain links TRBV6-1 to TRBJ1-2; D not resolved. The V and J ends lost 0 bases and 7 bases respectively, with 9 bases between them. Looked up from germline, CDR1 is MNHNS and CDR2 is SASEGT. This CDR3 spans 13 amino acids.

The genes are TRBV20-1 and TRBJ2-1, with D unresolved. Germline assignment: CDR1 DFQATT and CDR2 SNEGSKA (reference sequence). The CDR3 extends over 11 amino acids. Trimming took 4 bases from V and 8 from J, leaving 9 bases between them. The CDR3 reads CSAMGSDEQFF. The CDR3 DNA reads as TGCAGTGCTATGGGTTCCGATGAGCAGTTCTTC.

This chain links TRBV5-1 with TRBJ1-6; D uncertain. Germline V gene sequence: CDR1 SGHRS, CDR2 YFSETQ. With 2 bases removed from V and 0 bases from J, the gap between germline ends came to 6 bases. This CDR3 is 15 amino acids long. CDR3 DNA sequence: TGCGCCAGCAGCTTCGACAACTCCTATAATTCACCCCTCCACTTT. It specifies CASSFDNSYNSPLHF.